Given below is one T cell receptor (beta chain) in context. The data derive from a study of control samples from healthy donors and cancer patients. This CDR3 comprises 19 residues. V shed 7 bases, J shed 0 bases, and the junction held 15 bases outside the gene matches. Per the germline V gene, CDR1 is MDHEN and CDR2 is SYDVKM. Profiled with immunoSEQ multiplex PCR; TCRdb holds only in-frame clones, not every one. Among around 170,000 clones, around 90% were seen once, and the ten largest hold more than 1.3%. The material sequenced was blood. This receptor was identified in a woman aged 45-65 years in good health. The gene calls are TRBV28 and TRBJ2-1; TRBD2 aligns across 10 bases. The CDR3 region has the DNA TGTGCCAGCAATCCCCTTTTTAGGACTAGCGGATCCTCCTACAATGAGCAGTTCTTC. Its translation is CASNPLFRTSGSSYNEQFF.